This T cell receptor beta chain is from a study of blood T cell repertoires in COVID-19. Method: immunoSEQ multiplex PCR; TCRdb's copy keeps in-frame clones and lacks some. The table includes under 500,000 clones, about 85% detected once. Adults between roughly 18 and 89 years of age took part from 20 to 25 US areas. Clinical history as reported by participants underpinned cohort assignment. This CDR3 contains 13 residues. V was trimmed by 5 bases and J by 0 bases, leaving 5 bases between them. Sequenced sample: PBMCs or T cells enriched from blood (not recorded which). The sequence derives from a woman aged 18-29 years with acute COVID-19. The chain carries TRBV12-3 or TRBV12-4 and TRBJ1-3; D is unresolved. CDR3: CASSTSSGNTIYF. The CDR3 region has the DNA TGTGCCAGCAGTACTTCCTCTGGAAACACCATATATTTT.